This TCR beta chain is from a study of shared clonotypes between healthy human individuals. Study-level background: In total, the donors were two women and a few men aged 18 to 49.

Worth noting for this clone: One end of the junction varies from germline; a read error may be responsible.

Profiling relied on immunoSEQ multiplex PCR, and the TCRdb table lists in-frame clones only, not all of them. The table lists 450,000 to 600,000 clones, 79% of them singletons. The length of the CDR3 is 15 residues. Looked up from germline, CDR1 is ENHRY and CDR2 is SYGVKD. This clonotype was obtained from a woman aged 40 to 50 in good health. Some clones in this sample may be carry-over from other donors' samples. This chain connects TRBV10-3 to TRBJ2-2; TRBD2 is a possible D gene (5 bases). Sample: PBMCs. CDR3 amino acids: CAISETLNPTGKLFF. The CDR3 DNA reads TGTGCCATCAGTGAGACACTAAATCCCACCGGGAAGCTGTTTTTT.